This T cell receptor beta chain was recorded in a study of T cell responses to AZD1222 COVID-19 vaccine. CDR1 SGHNT and CDR2 YYREEE come from the germline V gene (reference sequence). V was shortened by 0 bases and J by 2 bases, with 5 bases between the two germline ends. CDR3 length: 13 residues. TCRdb's table, derived via immunoSEQ multiplex PCR, lists solely in-frame clones and lacks some. This sample has roughly 150,000 clones, with approximately 86% found just once. V is TRBV5-4 and J is TRBJ2-5; D is unclear. This receptor was taken from an adult who had recovered from COVID-19. Sequenced here: peripheral blood, sampled after recovery from COVID-19. The chain's CDR3 is CASSLGMQETQYF. The CDR3 bases are TGTGCCAGCAGCTTGGGAATGCAAGAGACCCAGTACTTC.